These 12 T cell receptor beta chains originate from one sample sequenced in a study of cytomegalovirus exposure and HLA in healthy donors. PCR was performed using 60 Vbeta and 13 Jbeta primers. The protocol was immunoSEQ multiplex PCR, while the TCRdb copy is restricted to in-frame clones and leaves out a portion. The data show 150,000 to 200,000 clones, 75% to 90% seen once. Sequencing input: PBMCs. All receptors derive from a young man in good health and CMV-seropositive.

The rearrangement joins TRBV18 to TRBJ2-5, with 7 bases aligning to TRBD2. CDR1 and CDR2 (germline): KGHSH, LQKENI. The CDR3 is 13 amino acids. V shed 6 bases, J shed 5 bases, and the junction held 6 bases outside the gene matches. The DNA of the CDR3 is TGTGCCAGCTCCGGGGGGATTACCGAGACCCAGTACTTC. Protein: CASSGGITETQYF.

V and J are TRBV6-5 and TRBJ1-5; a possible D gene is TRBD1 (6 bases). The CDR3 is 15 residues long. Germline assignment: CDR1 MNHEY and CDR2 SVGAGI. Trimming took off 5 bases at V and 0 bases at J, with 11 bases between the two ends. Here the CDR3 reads CASSPDSISNQPQHF. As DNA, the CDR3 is TGTGCCAGCAGTCCGGACAGCATTAGCAATCAGCCCCAGCATTTT.

The CDR3 DNA is TGTGCCAGTCGGGGGGTCGGGTTATTCTACAATGAGCAGTTCTTC. Translation gives CASRGVGLFYNEQFF. V and J are TRBV7-9 and TRBJ2-1, with TRBD2 matching 7 bases. Germline assignment: CDR1 SEHNR and CDR2 FQNEAQ (reference sequence). After removal of 9 bases from V and 3 bases from J, the junction contained 11 bases not matched to a gene. The CDR3 length is 15 residues.

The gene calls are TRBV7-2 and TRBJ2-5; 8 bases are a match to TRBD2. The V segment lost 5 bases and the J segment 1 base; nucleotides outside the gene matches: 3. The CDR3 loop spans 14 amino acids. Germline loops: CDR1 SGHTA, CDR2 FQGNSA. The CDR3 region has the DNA TGTGCCAGCAGCCCAACTAGCGGCCAAGAGACCCAGTACTTC. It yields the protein CASSPTSGQETQYF.

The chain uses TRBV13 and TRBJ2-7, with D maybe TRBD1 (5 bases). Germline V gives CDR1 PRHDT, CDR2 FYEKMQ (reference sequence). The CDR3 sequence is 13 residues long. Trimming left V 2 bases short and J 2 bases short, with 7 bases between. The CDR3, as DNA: TGTGCCAGCAGCTTAAGGGGAACCTACGAGCAGTACTTC. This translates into CASSLRGTYEQYF.

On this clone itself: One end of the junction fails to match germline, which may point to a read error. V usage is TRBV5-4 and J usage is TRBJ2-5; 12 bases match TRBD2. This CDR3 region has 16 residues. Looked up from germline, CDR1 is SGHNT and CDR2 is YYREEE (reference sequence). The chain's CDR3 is CASSRNLAGGQATQYF. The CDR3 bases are TGTGCCAGCAGCAGAAATCTAGCGGGGGGGCAAGCGACCCAGTACTTC. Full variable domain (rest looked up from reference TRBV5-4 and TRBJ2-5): ETGVTQSPTHLIKTRGQQVTLRCSSQSGHNTVSWYQQALGQGPQFIFQYYREEENGRGNFPPRFSGLQFPNYSSELNVNALELDDSALYLCASSRNLAGGQATQYFGPGTRLLVL.

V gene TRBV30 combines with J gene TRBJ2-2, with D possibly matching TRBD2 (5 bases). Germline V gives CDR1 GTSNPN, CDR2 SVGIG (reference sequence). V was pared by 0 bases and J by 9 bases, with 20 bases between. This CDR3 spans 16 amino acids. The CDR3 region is CAWSVLGRGIVRELFF. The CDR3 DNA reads TGTGCCTGGAGTGTACTAGGTCGGGGTATAGTGAGGGAGCTGTTTTTT.

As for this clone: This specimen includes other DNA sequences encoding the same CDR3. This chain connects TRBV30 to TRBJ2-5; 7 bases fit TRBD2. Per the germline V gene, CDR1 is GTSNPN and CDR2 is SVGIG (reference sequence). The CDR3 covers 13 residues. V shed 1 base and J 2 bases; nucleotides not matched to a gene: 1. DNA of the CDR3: TGTGCCTGGAGTGGAGCGGGACAAGAGACCCAGTACTTC. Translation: CAWSGAGQETQYF.

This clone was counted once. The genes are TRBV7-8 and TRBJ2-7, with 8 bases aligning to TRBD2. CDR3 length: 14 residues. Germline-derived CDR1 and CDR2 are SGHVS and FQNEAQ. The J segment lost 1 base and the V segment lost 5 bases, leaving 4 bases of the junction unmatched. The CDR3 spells CASSAGLVSYEQYF. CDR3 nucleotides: TGTGCCAGCAGCGCGGGACTAGTTTCCTACGAGCAGTACTTC.

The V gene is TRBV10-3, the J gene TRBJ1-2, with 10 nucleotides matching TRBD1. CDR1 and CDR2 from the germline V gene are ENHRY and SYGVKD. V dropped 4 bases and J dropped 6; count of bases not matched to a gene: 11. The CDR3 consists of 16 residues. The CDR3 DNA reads TGTGCCATCAGTGGGTCGACCAGGACAGGGGGTGATGGCTACACCTTC. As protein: CAISGSTRTGGDGYTF.

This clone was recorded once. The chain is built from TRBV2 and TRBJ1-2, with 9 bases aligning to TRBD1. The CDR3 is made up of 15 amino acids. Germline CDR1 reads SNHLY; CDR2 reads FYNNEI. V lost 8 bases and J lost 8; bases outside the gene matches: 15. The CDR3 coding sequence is TGTGCCAGCGCCACACAGGGGGCCGGGTTGGGAGGCTACACCTTC. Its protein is CASATQGAGLGGYTF. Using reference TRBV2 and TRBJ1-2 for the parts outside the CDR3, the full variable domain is EPEVTQTPSHQVTQMGQEVILRCVPISNHLYFYWYRQILGQKVEFLVSFYNNEISEKSEIFDDQFSVERPDGSNFTLKIRSTKLEDSAMYFCASATQGAGLGGYTFGSGTRLTVV.

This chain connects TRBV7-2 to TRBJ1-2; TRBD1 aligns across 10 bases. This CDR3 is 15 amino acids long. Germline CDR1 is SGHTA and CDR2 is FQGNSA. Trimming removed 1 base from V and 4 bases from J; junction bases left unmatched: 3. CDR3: CASSLVGTGVYGYTF. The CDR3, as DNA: TGTGCCAGCAGCTTAGTCGGGACAGGGGTCTATGGCTACACCTTC.